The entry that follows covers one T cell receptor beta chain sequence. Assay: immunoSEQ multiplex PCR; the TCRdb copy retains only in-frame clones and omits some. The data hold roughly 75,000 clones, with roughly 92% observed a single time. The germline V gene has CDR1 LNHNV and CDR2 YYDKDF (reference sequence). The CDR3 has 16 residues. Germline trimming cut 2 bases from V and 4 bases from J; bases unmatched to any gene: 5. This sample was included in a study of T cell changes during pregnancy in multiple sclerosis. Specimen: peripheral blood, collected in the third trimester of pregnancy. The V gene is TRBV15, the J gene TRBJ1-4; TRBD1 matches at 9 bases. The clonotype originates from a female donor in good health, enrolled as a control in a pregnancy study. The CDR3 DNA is TGTGCCACCAGCAGACCCGGGACAGGGCATAATGAAAAACTGTTTTTT. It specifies CATSRPGTGHNEKLFF.